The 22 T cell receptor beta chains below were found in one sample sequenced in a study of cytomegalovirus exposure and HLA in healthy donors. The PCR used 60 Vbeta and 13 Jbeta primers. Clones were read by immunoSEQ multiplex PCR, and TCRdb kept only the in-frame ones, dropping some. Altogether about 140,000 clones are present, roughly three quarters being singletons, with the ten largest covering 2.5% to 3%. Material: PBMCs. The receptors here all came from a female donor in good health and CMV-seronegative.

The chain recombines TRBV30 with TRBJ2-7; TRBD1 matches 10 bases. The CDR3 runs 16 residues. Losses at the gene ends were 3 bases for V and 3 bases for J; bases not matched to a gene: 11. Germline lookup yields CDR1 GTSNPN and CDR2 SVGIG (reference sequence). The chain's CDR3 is CAWSRGTGASSYEQYF. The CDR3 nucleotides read TGTGCCTGGAGCCGAGGGACAGGGGCATCGAGCTACGAGCAGTACTTC.

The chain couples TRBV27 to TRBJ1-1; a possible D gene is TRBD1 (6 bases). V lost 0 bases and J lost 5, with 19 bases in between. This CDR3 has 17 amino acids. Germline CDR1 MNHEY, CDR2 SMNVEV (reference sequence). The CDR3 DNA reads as TGTGCCAGCAGTTTATCGTTGGGAGTCCAGGGGTTTACTGAAGCTTTCTTT. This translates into CASSLSLGVQGFTEAFF.

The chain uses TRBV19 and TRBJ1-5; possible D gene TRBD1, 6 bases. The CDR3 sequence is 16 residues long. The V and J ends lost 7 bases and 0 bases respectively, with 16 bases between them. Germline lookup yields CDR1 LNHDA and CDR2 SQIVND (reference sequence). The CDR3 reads CASNMDSRYSNQPQHF. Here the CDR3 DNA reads TGTGCCAGTAATATGGACAGCCGCTATAGCAATCAGCCCCAGCATTTT. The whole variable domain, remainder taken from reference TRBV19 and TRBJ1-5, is DGGITQSPKYLFRKEGQNVTLSCEQNLNHDAMYWYRQDPGQGLRLIYYSQIVNDFQKGDIAEGYSVSREKKESFPLTVTSAQKNPTAFYLCASNMDSRYSNQPQHFGDGTRLSIL.

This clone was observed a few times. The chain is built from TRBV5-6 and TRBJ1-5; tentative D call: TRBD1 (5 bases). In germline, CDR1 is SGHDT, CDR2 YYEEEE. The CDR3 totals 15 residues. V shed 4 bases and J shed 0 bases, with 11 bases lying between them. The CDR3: CASSGGGYSNQPQHF. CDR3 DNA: TGTGCCAGCAGCGGCGGGGGGTATAGCAATCAGCCCCAGCATTTT. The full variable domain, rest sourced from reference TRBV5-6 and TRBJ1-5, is DAGVTQSPTHLIKTRGQQVTLRCSPKSGHDTVSWYQQALGQGPQFIFQYYEEEERQRGNFPDRFSGHQFPNYSSELNVNALLLGDSALYLCASSGGGYSNQPQHFGDGTRLSIL.

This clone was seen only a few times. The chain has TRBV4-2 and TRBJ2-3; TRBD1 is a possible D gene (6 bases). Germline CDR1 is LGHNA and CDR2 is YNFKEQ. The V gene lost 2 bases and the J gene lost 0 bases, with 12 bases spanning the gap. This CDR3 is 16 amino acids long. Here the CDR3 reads CASSQRTGSSTDTQYF. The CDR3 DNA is TGTGCCAGCAGCCAACGAACAGGGTCAAGCACAGATACGCAGTATTTT.

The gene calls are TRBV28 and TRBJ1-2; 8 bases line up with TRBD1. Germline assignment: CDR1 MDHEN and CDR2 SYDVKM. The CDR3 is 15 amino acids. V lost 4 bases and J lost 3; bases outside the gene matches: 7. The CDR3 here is CASSSTGVQDYGYTF. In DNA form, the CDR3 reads TGTGCCAGCAGTTCGACAGGGGTACAGGACTATGGCTACACCTTC.

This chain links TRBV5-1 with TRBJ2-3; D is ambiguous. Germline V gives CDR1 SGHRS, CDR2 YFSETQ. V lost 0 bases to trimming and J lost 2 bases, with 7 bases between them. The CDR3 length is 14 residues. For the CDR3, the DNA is TGCGCCAGCAGCTTGGACCAAGCCACAGATACGCAGTATTTT. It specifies CASSLDQATDTQYF.

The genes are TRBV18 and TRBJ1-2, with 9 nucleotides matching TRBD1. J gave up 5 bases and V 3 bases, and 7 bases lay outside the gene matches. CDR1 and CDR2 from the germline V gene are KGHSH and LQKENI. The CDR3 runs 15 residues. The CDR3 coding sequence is TGTGCCAGCTCACCCGCGACAGGGGGACAGTATGGCTACACCTTC. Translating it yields CASSPATGGQYGYTF. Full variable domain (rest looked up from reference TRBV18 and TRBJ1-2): NAGVMQNPRHLVRRRGQEARLRCSPMKGHSHVYWYRQLPEEGLKFMVYLQKENIIDESGMPKERFSAEFPKEGPSILRIQQVVRGDSAAYFCASSPATGGQYGYTFGSGTRLTVV.

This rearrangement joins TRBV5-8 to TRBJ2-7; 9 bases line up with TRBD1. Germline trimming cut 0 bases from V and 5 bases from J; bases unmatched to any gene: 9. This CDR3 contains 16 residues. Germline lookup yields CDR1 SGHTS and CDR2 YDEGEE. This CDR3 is CASSLDGTGPSNEQYF. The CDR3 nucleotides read TGTGCCAGCAGCTTGGACGGGACAGGGCCTTCGAACGAGCAGTACTTC.

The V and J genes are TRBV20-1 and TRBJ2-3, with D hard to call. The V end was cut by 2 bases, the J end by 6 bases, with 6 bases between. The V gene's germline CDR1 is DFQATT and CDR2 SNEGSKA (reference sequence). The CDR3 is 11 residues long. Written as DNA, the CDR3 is TGCAGTGCTAGAATCGTGGATACGCAGTATTTT. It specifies CSARIVDTQYF.

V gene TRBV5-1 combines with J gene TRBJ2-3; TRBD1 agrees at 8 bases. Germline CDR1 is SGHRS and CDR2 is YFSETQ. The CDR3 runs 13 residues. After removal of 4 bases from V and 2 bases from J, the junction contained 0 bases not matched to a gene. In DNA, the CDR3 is TGCGCCAGCAGCCAGGGGGCCACAGATACGCAGTATTTT. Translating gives CASSQGATDTQYF.

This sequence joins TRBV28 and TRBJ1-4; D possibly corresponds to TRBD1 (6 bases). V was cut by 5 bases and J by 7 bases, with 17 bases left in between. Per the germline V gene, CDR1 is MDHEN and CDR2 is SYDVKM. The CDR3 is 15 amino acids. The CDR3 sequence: CASSPWDTRREKLFF. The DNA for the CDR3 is TGTGCCAGCAGTCCCTGGGACACCCGTCGTGAAAAACTGTTTTTT.

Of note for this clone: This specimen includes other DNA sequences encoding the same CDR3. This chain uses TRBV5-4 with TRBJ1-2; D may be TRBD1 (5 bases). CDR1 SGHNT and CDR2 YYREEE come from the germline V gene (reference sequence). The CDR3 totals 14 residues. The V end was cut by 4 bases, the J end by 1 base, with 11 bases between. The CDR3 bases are TGTGCCAGCAGCCACCTGGGGGGTAACTATGGCTACACCTTC. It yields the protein CASSHLGGNYGYTF. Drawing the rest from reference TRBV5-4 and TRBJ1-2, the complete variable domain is ETGVTQSPTHLIKTRGQQVTLRCSSQSGHNTVSWYQQALGQGPQFIFQYYREEENGRGNFPPRFSGLQFPNYSSELNVNALELDDSALYLCASSHLGGNYGYTFGSGTRLTVV.

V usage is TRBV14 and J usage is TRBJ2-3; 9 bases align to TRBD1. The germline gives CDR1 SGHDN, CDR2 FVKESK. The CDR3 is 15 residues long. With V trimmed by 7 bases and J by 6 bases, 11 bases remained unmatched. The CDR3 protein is CASTVGDRVPDTQYF. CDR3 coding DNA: TGTGCCAGCACGGTTGGGGACAGGGTCCCGGATACGCAGTATTTT.

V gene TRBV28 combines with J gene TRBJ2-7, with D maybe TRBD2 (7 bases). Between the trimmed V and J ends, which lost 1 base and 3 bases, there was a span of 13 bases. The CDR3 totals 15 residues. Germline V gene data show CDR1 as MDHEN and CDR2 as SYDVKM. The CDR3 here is CASSLYGGHGYEQYF. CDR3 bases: TGTGCCAGCAGTTTATACGGGGGGCACGGCTACGAGCAGTACTTC.

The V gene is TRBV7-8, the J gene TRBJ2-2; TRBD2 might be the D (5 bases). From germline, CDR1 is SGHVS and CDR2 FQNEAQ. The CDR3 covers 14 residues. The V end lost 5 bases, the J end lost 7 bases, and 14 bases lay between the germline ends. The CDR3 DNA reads TGTGCCAGCAGCGGGCCCCGGGGTGGCGGGGAGCTGTTTTTT. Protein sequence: CASSGPRGGGELFF.

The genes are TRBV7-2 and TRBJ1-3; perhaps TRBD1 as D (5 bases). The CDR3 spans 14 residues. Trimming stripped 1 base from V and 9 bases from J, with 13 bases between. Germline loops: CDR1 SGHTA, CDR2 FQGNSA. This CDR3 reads CASSLGGQASTIYF. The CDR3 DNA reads TGTGCCAGCAGCTTAGGGGGCCAGGCTAGCACCATATATTTT.

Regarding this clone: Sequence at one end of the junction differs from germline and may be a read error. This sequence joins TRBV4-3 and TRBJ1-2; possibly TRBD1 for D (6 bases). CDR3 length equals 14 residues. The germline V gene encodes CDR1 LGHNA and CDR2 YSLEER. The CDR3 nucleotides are TGCGCCAGCAGCCAAGCTACAGGGAACTATGGCTACCCCTTC. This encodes CASSQATGNYGYPF.

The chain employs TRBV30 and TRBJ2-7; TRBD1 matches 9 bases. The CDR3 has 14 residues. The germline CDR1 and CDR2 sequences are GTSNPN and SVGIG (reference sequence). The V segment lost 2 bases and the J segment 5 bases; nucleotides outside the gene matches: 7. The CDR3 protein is CAWSSGTGSNEQYF. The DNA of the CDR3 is TGTGCCTGGAGTTCCGGGACAGGGAGTAACGAGCAGTACTTC.

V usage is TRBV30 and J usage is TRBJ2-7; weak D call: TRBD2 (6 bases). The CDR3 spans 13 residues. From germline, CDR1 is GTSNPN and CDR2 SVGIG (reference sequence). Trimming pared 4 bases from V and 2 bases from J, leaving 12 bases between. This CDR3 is CAWKRRGTYEQYF. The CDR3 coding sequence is TGTGCCTGGAAACGGCGGGGAACCTACGAGCAGTACTTC.

CDR3 in DNA: TGTGCCAGCAGCTTGGCCGGTGTTGGGACAGGGGGCGCATTGGCCTATGGCTACACCTTC. Amino acids: CASSLAGVGTGGALAYGYTF. This chain links TRBV5-4 with TRBJ1-2, with 12 bases aligning to TRBD1. The CDR3 spans 20 residues. With 0 bases clipped from V and 4 bases from J, the junction kept 16 bases outside the gene matches. CDR1 and CDR2 from the germline V gene are SGHNT and YYREEE (reference sequence).

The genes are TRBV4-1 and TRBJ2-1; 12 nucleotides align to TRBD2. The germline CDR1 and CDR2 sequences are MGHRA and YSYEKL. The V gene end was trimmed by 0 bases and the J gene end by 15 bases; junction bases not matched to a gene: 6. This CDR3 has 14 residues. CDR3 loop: CASSQEGLAGHLFF. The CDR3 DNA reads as TGCGCCAGCAGCCAAGAAGGACTAGCGGGACATCTGTTCTTC.